Following are 24 T cell receptor beta chains from one sample sequenced in a study of blood T cell repertoires in COVID-19. Generated by immunoSEQ multiplex PCR, the TCRdb table keeps only in-frame clones and is missing some. This sample has 90,000 or so clones, with about 88% found just once. Sequenced material: peripheral blood. These receptors all stem from a man older than 75 with active or convalescent COVID-19.

The CDR3 region has the DNA TGCGCCAGCAGCCAAGATCCGTTCGGGACTAGCGGATACAATGAGCAGTTCTTC. Its translation: CASSQDPFGTSGYNEQFF. The chain is built from TRBV4-3 and TRBJ2-1; 11 nucleotides align to TRBD2. The V gene end was trimmed by 0 bases and the J gene end by 4 bases; junction bases not matched to a gene: 8. The CDR3 has 18 residues. Germline V gene lookup returns CDR1 LGHNA and CDR2 YSLEER.

The chain has TRBV9 and TRBJ2-1, with a possible D match to TRBD1 (6 bases). The CDR3 extends over 15 amino acids. Germline lookup yields CDR1 SGDLS and CDR2 YYNGEE. Trimming took 0 bases from V and 9 from J, leaving 16 bases between them. The CDR3, as DNA: TGTGCCAGCAGCGTAGGGGGGCTAGGGCGCAGTGAGCAGTTCTTC. Residues: CASSVGGLGRSEQFF.

This chain uses TRBV5-1 with TRBJ2-7, with 8 bases identical to TRBD2. In germline, CDR1 is SGHRS, CDR2 YFSETQ. The CDR3 sequence is 14 residues long. V dropped 3 bases and J dropped 5; count of bases not matched to a gene: 7. CDR3 sequence: CASSWAPGGDEQYF. The CDR3, as DNA: TGCGCCAGCAGCTGGGCCCCGGGGGGGGACGAGCAGTACTTC.

V gene TRBV18 combines with J gene TRBJ2-7; possible D gene TRBD1, 5 bases. Trimming shortened V by 3 bases and J by 3 bases, and 12 bases separated the two germline ends. Germline lookup yields CDR1 KGHSH and CDR2 LQKENI. The length of the CDR3 is 14 residues. Written as DNA, the CDR3 is TGTGCCAGCTCACCTCCAGGGCGGAACTACGAGCAGTACTTC. Translating gives CASSPPGRNYEQYF.

This sequence joins TRBV7-6 and TRBJ2-7; possibly TRBD1 for D (5 bases). The ends were cut back, 0 bases at V and 7 bases at J, with 16 bases in the middle. The CDR3 runs to 15 residues. Germline values: CDR1 SGHVS, CDR2 FNYEAQ. The CDR3 nucleotides read TGTGCCAGCAGCTTAGCTGGTCAGGGTGTGGGGGAGCAGTACTTC. This codes for CASSLAGQGVGEQYF. Filled out from reference TRBV7-6 and TRBJ2-7, the complete variable domain reads GAGVSQSPRYKVTKRGQDVALRCDPISGHVSLYWYRQALGQGPEFLTYFNYEAQQDKSGLPNDRFSAERPEGSISTLTIQRTEQRDSAMYRCASSLAGQGVGEQYFGPGTRLTVT.

As for this clone: A read error may account for a junction end that differs from germline. The V and J genes are TRBV4-3 and TRBJ2-1, with 10 bases that match TRBD1. CDR3 size: 18 residues. Germline CDR1 LGHNA, CDR2 YSLEER. The CDR3 here is CATSQLSPGQGIGNEQFF. CDR3 in DNA: TGCGCCACCAGCCAACTCTCCCCGGGACAGGGGATCGGCAATGAGCAGTTCTTC.

The chain has TRBV27 and TRBJ1-6, with a tentative D call TRBD1 (6 bases). The V and J ends lost 5 bases and 10 bases respectively, with 15 bases between them. The CDR3 spans 14 residues. Germline values: CDR1 MNHEY, CDR2 SMNVEV (reference sequence). The CDR3 DNA follows: TGTGCCAGCAGTCCGACAGGCTTGAGGTCACCCCTCCACTTT. Protein: CASSPTGLRSPLHF.

This rearrangement joins TRBV5-1 to TRBJ1-3; weak D call: TRBD1 (5 bases). The CDR3 sequence is 15 residues long. Germline loops: CDR1 SGHRS, CDR2 YFSETQ. Trimming cost V 1 base and J 0 bases, with 8 bases left between them. The CDR3 DNA reads as TGCGCCAGCAGCTTGATGACAGACTCTGGAAACACCATATATTTT. Translated, it gives CASSLMTDSGNTIYF.

The rearrangement links TRBV29-1 to TRBJ1-5; the match to TRBD1 covers 8 bases. CDR3 length equals 14 residues. CDR1 is SQVTM, CDR2 ANQGSEA, per germline. The V gene end was trimmed by 5 bases and the J gene end by 2 bases; junction bases not matched to a gene: 5. This CDR3 reads CSVSQGAGNQPQHF. The CDR3, as DNA: TGCAGCGTTAGTCAGGGGGCAGGCAATCAGCCCCAGCATTTT.

Concerning this clone: The junction does not match germline at one end; this may be a read error. The V and J genes are TRBV27 and TRBJ1-6; D gene unclear. Germline V gene lookup returns CDR1 MNHEY and CDR2 SMNVEV (reference sequence). CDR3 length equals 15 residues. The CDR3, as DNA: TGTGCCAGCAGTTCGGCGGCAGCCTACAATTCACCCCTCCACTTT. Its translation is CASSSAAAYNSPLHF.

This chain uses TRBV6-5 with TRBJ1-1; no clear D. CDR3 length: 14 residues. Trimming removed 6 bases at V and 1 base at J, with 12 bases between. The germline CDR1 and CDR2 sequences are MNHEY and SVGAGI. The CDR3 nucleotides read TGTGCCAGCAGCCGAAGCACAGCGAACACTGAAGCTTTCTTT. Protein: CASSRSTANTEAFF.

J is TRBJ2-7 and V is TRBV21-1; the table gives TRBD2 as D, unverified against the DNA. TRBV21-1 is a pseudogene. The CDR3 runs 18 residues. DNA for the CDR3: TGTGCCAGCAGCAACAACCGACGGACTAGCGGGAGACCCCACGAGCAGTACTTC. Protein: CASSNNRRTSGRPHEQYF.

V is TRBV6-2 or TRBV6-3 and J is TRBJ1-5; D remains unclear. The germline CDR1 and CDR2 sequences are MNHEY and SVGEGT. V was trimmed by 2 bases and J by 5 bases, leaving 4 bases between them. The CDR3 consists of 12 residues. This chain's CDR3 is CASSYVDQPQHF. As DNA, the CDR3 is TGTGCCAGCAGTTACGTCGATCAGCCCCAGCATTTT.

This chain uses TRBV2 with TRBJ2-1; D is perhaps TRBD1 (7 bases). V was cut by 4 bases and J by 15 bases, with 19 bases left in between. The germline V gene has CDR1 SNHLY and CDR2 FYNNEI. This CDR3 region has 13 residues. In DNA, the CDR3 is TGTGCCAGCAGTGTGGTCTCCCAGGGGGGCCCGTTCTTC. Residues: CASSVVSQGGPFF.

The chain links TRBV7-9 to TRBJ2-7, with 7 bases lining up with TRBD2. After removal of 0 bases from V and 4 bases from J, the junction contained 6 bases not matched to a gene. The CDR3 totals 15 residues. From germline, CDR1 is SEHNR and CDR2 FQNEAQ (reference sequence). Here the CDR3 DNA reads TGTGCCAGCAGCTTAGCGGCTAGCGGACCTTACGAGCAGTACTTC. Amino acid sequence: CASSLAASGPYEQYF.

The V call is TRBV19, the J call TRBJ1-6; maybe TRBD1 (5 bases). The CDR3 covers 14 residues. V lost 7 bases to trimming and J lost 4 bases, with 11 bases between them. The germline V gene has CDR1 LNHDA and CDR2 SQIVND (reference sequence). The CDR3 is CASTSDSYNSPLHF. The CDR3 DNA reads as TGTGCCAGTACCTCAGACAGTTATAATTCACCCCTCCACTTT. Combining the CDR3 with reference TRBV19 and TRBJ1-6 gives the whole variable domain DGGITQSPKYLFRKEGQNVTLSCEQNLNHDAMYWYRQDPGQGLRLIYYSQIVNDFQKGDIAEGYSVSREKKESFPLTVTSAQKNPTAFYLCASTSDSYNSPLHFGNGTRLTVT.

This clone has just one count. The chain combines TRBV18 with TRBJ2-3; D is possibly TRBD1 (6 bases). CDR3 size: 14 residues. V lost 6 bases, J lost 0 bases, and 10 bases lay in between. CDR1 and CDR2 from the germline V gene are KGHSH and LQKENI. The CDR3 bases are TGTGCCAGCTCCCCCGACAGGAGCACAGATACGCAGTATTTT. Translating gives CASSPDRSTDTQYF.

The J gene is TRBJ2-5, the V gene TRBV18; 12 bases agree with TRBD2. The V gene end was trimmed by 0 bases and the J gene end by 5 bases; junction bases not matched to a gene: 7. The CDR3 consists of 17 residues. Germline CDR1 reads KGHSH; CDR2 reads LQKENI. The CDR3 DNA reads TGTGCCAGCTCACCACCTTCTAGCGGGAGGGCCGTGGAGACCCAGTACTTC. Its protein is CASSPPSSGRAVETQYF.

The chain links TRBV6-5 to TRBJ2-7, with TRBD2 matching 7 bases. The V gene's germline CDR1 is MNHEY and CDR2 SVGAGI. With 5 bases clipped from V and 7 bases from J, the junction kept 2 bases outside the gene matches. The CDR3 consists of 11 residues. CDR3 coding DNA: TGTGCCAGCAGTCACGGGAGGGAGCAGTACTTC. Translated: CASSHGREQYF.

The J gene is TRBJ2-7, the V gene TRBV5-1, with 7 nucleotides matching TRBD2. The CDR3 has 19 residues. Trimming cost V 3 bases and J 2 bases; bases outside gene matches: 20. CDR1 and CDR2 (germline): SGHRS, YFSETQ. CDR3 DNA sequence: TGCGCCAGCAGCTGGGGGGACCCGAGTGCCCCGGGAGGACCCTACGAGCAGTACTTC. Residues: CASSWGDPSAPGGPYEQYF.

V is TRBV7-3 and J is TRBJ2-1; the D is unclear. In germline, CDR1 is SGHTA, CDR2 FQGTGA. The CDR3 totals 14 residues. V dropped 2 bases and J dropped 9 bases, with 14 bases sitting between them. The CDR3 sequence: CASSLERSVGEQFF. The DNA for the CDR3 is TGTGCCAGCAGCTTAGAGAGGTCGGTTGGTGAGCAGTTCTTC.

Turning to this clone: At the DNA level, this CDR3 is encoded by other sequences in the same sample as well. The chain recombines TRBV24-1 with TRBJ1-5; 9 positions agree with TRBD1. The CDR3 length is 15 residues. Germline lookup yields CDR1 KGHDR and CDR2 SFDVKD. The V segment lost 7 bases and the J segment 3 bases; nucleotides outside the gene matches: 6. The CDR3 DNA reads TGTGCCACCAGATCGGGACAGGGTGCCAATCAGCCCCAGCATTTT. It encodes CATRSGQGANQPQHF.

The chain recombines TRBV5-1 with TRBJ1-4, with 9 bases aligning to TRBD1. Germline CDR1 reads SGHRS; CDR2 reads YFSETQ. The CDR3 length is 16 residues. V lost 3 bases, J lost 8 bases, and 11 bases stayed unmatched. In DNA, the CDR3 is TGCGCCAGCAGCTATCTTTCGGGACAGGGATTAGAAAAACTGTTTTTT. Translated, it gives CASSYLSGQGLEKLFF.

The genes are TRBV7-8 and TRBJ1-4; the D gene is possibly TRBD1 (6 bases). Per the germline V gene, CDR1 is SGHVS and CDR2 is FQNEAQ. Between the trimmed V and J ends, which lost 5 bases and 8 bases, there was a span of 12 bases. The CDR3 is 13 amino acids. CDR3 bases: TGTGCCAGCAGCAGGGACACCGGAGAAAAACTGTTTTTT. This gives the protein CASSRDTGEKLFF.